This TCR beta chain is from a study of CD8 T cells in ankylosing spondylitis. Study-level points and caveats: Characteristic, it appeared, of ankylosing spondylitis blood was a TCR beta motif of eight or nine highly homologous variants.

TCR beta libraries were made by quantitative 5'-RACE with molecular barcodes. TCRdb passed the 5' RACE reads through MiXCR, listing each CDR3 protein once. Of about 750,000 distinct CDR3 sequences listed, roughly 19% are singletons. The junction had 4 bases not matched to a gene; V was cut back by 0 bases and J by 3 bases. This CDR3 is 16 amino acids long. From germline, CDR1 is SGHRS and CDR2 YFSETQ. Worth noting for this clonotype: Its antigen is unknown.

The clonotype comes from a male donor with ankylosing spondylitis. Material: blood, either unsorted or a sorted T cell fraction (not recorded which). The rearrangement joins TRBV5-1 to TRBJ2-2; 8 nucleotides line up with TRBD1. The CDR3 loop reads CASSLGDRSDTGELFF. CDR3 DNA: TGCGCCAGCAGCTTGGGGGACAGGTCGGACACCGGGGAGCTGTTTTTT. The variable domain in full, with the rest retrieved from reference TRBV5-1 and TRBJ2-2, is KAGVTQTPRYLIKTRGQQVTLSCSPISGHRSVSWYQQTPGQGLQFLFEYFSETQRNKGNFPGRFSGRQFSNSRSEMNVSTLELGDSALYLCASSLGDRSDTGELFFGEGSRLTVL.